The entry that follows covers one T cell receptor beta chain sequence. This entry comes from a study of blood T cells in healthy people across ages. Using a J-beta primer mix together with a sample-barcoded 5' primer, a second PCR was run for roughly 7 to 11 cycles. Via MiXCR, TCRdb re-called the 5' RACE reads, giving one row per CDR3 protein. The table has about 730,000 distinct CDR3 sequences, roughly 47% seen once. Sequencing was done on a sample of blood. The sequence was obtained from a woman aged 60-75 years in good health.

CDR3 region: CASRTGTGDNEQYF. In DNA, the CDR3 is TGTGCCAGCAGAACCGGGACAGGGGACAATGAGCAGTACTTC. The chain couples TRBV6-2 or TRBV6-3 to TRBJ2-1, with TRBD1 matching over 10 bases. The tail of the sequence fits TRBJ2-7 better, so the J call may be wrong. Germline-derived CDR1 and CDR2 are MNHEY and SVGEGT. This CDR3 contains 14 residues.